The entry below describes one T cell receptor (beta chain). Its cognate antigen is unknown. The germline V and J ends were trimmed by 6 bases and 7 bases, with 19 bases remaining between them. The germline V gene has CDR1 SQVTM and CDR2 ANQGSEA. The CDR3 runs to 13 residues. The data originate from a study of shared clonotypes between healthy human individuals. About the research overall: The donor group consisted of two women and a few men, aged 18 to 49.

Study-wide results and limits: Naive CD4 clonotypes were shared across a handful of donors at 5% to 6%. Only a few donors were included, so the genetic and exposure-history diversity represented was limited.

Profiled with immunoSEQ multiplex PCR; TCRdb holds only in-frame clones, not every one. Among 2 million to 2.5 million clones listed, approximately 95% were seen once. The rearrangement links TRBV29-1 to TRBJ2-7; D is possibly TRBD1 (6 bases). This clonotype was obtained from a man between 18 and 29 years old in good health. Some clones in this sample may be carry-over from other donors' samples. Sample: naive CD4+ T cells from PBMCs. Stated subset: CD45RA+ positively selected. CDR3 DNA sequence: TGCAGCGTCCTGAGGGGGTCTTGGGGGGAGCAGTACTTC. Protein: CSVLRGSWGEQYF.